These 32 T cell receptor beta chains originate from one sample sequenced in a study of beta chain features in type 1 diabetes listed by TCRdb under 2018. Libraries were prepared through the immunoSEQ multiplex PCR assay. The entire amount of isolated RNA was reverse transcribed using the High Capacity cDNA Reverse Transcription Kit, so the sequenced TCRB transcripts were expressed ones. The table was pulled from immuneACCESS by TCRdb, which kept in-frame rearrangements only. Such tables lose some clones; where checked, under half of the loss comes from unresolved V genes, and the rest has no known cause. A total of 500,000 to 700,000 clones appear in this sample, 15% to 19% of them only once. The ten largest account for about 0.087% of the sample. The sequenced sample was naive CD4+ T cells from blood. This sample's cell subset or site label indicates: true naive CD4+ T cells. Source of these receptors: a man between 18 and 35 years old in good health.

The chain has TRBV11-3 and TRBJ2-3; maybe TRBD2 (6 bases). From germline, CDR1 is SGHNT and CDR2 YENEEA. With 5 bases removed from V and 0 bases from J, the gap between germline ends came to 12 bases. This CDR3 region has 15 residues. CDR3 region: CASSMGGASTDTQYF. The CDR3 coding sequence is TGTGCCAGCAGCATGGGGGGTGCTAGCACAGATACGCAGTATTTT.

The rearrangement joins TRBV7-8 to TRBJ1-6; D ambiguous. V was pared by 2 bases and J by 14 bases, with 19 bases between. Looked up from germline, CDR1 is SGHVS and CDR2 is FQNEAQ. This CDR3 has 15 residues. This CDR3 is CASSLIKDPDFALHF. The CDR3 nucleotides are TGTGCCAGCAGCTTAATCAAGGACCCGGACTTTGCCCTCCACTTT.

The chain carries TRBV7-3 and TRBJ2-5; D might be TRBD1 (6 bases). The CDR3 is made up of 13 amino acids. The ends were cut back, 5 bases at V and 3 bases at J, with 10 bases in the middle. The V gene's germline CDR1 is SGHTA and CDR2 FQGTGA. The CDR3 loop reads CASSRHREETQYF. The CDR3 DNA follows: TGTGCCAGCAGCCGTCACAGGGAAGAGACCCAGTACTTC.

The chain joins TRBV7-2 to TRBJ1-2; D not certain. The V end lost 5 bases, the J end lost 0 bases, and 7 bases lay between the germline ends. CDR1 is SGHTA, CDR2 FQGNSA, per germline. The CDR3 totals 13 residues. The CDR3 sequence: CASSPLTNYGYTF. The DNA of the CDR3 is TGTGCCAGCAGCCCGCTTACTAACTATGGCTACACCTTC. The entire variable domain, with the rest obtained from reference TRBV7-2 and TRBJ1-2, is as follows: GAGVSQSPSNKVTEKGKDVELRCDPISGHTALYWYRQSLGQGLEFLIYFQGNSAPDKSGLPSDRFSAERTGGSVSTLTIQRTQQEDSAVYLCASSPLTNYGYTFGSGTRLTVV.

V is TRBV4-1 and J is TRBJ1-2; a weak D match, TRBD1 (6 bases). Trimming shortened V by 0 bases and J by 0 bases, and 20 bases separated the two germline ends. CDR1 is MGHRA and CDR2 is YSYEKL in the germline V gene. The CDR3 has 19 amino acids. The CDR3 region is CASSQDWGDTFFANYGYTF. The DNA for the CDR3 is TGCGCCAGCAGCCAAGATTGGGGGGACACCTTTTTCGCTAACTATGGCTACACCTTC.

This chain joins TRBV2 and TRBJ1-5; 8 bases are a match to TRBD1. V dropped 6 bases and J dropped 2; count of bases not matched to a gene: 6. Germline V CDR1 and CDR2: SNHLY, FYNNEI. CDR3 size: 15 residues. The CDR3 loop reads CASRQQGDGNQPQHF. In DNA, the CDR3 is TGTGCCAGCAGGCAACAGGGGGATGGCAATCAGCCCCAGCATTTT.

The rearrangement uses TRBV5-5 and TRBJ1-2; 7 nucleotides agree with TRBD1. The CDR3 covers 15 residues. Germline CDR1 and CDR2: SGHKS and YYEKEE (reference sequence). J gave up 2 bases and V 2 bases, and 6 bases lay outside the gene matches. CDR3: CASSFSGGQNYGYTF. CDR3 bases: TGTGCCAGCAGCTTTTCGGGGGGACAGAACTATGGCTACACCTTC.

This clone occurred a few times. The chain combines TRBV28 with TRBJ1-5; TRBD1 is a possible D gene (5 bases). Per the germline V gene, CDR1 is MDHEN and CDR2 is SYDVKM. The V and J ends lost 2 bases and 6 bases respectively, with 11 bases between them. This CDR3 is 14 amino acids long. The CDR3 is CASSLRQPRQPQHF. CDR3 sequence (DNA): TGTGCCAGCAGTTTACGACAGCCTCGTCAGCCCCAGCATTTT.

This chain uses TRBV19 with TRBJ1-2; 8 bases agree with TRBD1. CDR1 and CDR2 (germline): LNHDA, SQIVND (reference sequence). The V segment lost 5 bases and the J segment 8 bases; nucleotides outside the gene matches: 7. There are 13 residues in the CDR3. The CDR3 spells CASSSRTGSGYTF. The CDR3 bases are TGTGCCAGTAGTTCTCGGACAGGGTCCGGCTACACCTTC. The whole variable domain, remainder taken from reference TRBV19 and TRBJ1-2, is DGGITQSPKYLFRKEGQNVTLSCEQNLNHDAMYWYRQDPGQGLRLIYYSQIVNDFQKGDIAEGYSVSREKKESFPLTVTSAQKNPTAFYLCASSSRTGSGYTFGSGTRLTVV.

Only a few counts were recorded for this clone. The CDR3 DNA reads as TGTGCCAGCAGCTTCGCCCGCATAAACTATGGCTACACCTTC. Translation gives CASSFARINYGYTF. The J gene is TRBJ1-2, the V gene TRBV5-4, with D unclear. CDR3 length equals 14 residues. Germline-derived CDR1 and CDR2 are SGHNT and YYREEE (reference sequence). The V gene lost 2 bases and the J gene lost 2 bases, with 10 bases spanning the gap.

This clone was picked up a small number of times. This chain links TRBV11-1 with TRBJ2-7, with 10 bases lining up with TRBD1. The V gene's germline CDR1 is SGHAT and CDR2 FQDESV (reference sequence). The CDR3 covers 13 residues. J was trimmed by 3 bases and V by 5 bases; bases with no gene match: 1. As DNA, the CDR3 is TGTGCCAGCAGCCGGACAGGGGGCTACGAGCAGTACTTC. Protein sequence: CASSRTGGYEQYF. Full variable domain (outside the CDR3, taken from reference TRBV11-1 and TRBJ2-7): EAEVAQSPRYKITEKSQAVAFWCDPISGHATLYWYRQILGQGPELLVQFQDESVVDDSQLPKDRFSAERLKGVDSTLKIQPAELGDSAMYLCASSRTGGYEQYFGPGTRLTVT.

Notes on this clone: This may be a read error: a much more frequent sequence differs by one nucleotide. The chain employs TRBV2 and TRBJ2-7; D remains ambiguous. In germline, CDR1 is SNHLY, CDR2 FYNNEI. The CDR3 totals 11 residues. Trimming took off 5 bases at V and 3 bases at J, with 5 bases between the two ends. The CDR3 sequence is CASSLVYEQYF. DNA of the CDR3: TGTGCCAGCAGTTTAGTCTACGAGCAGTACTTC.

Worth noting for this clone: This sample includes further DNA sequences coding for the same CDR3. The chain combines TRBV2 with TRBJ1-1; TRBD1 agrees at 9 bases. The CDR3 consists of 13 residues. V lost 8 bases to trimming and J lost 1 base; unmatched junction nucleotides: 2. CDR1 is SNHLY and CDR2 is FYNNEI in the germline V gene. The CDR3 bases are TGTGCCAGCGGGGGACAGGGGAACACTGAAGCTTTCTTT. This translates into CASGGQGNTEAFF.

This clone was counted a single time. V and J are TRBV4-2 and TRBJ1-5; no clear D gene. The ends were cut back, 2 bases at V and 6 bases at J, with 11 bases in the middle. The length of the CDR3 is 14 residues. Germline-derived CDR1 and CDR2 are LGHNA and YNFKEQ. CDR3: CASSQRGLSQPQHF. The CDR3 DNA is TGTGCCAGCAGCCAAAGAGGTCTTAGTCAGCCCCAGCATTTT.

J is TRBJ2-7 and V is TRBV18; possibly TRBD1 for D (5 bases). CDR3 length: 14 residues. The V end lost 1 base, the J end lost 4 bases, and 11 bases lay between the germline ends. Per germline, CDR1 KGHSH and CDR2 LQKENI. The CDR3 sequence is CASSPQGIWYEQYF. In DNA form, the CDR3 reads TGTGCCAGCTCACCACAGGGGATTTGGTACGAGCAGTACTTC.

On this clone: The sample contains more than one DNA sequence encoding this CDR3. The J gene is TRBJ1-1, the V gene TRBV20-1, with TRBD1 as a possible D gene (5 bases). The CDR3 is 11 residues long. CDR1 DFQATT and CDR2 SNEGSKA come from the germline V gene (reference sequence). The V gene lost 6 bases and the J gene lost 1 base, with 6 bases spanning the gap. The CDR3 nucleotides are TGCAGTGCAAGGGGGAACACTGAAGCTTTCTTT. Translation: CSARGNTEAFF.

CDR3 bases: TGTGCCAGCAGCTTCGGTAGCGGGACAGTGGGGCAGTTCTTC. Protein: CASSFGSGTVGQFF. The chain uses TRBV5-6 and TRBJ2-1, with D possibly matching TRBD2 (8 bases). CDR1 and CDR2 from the germline V gene are SGHDT and YYEEEE. The V gene lost 2 bases and the J gene lost 12 bases, with 18 bases spanning the gap. CDR3 size: 14 residues.

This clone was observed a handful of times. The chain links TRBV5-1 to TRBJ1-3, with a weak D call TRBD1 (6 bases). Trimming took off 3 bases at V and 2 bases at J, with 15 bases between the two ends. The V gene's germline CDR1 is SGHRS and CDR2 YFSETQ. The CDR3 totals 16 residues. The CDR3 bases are TGCGCCAGCAGCTCACAGACAGGCGGGACTGGAAACACCATATATTTT. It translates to CASSSQTGGTGNTIYF.

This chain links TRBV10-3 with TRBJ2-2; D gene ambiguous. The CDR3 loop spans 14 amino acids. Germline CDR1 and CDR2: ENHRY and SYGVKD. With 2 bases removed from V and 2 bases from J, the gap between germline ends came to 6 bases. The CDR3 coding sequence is TGTGCCATCAGTGAGGGCTACAACACCGGGGAGCTGTTTTTT. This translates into CAISEGYNTGELFF.

The CDR3 loop is CASKETGANYGYTF. The CDR3 DNA follows: TGTGCCAGCAAGGAGACAGGAGCTAACTATGGCTACACCTTC. The V and J genes are TRBV4-2 and TRBJ1-2; D is perhaps TRBD1 (6 bases). This CDR3 has 14 amino acids. Germline V CDR1 and CDR2: LGHNA, YNFKEQ. The ends were cut back, 7 bases at V and 0 bases at J, with 12 bases in the middle.

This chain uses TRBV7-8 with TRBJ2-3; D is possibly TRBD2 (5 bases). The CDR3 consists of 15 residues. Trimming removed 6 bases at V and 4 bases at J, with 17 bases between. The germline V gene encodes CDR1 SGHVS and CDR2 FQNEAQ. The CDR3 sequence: CASSHSSGGPDTQYF. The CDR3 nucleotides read TGTGCCAGCAGTCATAGCTCTGGCGGGCCAGATACGCAGTATTTT.

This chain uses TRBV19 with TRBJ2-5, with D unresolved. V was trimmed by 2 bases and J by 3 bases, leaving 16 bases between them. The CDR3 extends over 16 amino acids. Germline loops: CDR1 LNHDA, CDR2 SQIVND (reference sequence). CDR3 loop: CASSISNRALKETQYF. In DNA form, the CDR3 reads TGTGCCAGTAGTATATCAAACCGGGCTCTTAAAGAGACCCAGTACTTC.

The CDR3 spells CASSYRARELFF. The DNA of the CDR3 is TGTGCCAGCTCGTACAGGGCTAGGGAGCTGTTTTTT. The chain joins TRBV18 to TRBJ2-2; TRBD1 is a possible D gene (6 bases). The length of the CDR3 is 12 residues. The germline V gene encodes CDR1 KGHSH and CDR2 LQKENI. With 6 bases removed from V and 9 bases from J, the gap between germline ends came to 11 bases.

The CDR3 sequence is CASSKNYRDSYGYTF. In DNA, the CDR3 is TGTGCCAGTAGCAAAAACTACCGGGACAGCTATGGCTACACCTTC. The genes are TRBV19 and TRBJ1-2; 7 bases align to TRBD1. The CDR3 runs 15 residues. Germline trimming cut 6 bases from V and 4 bases from J; bases unmatched to any gene: 11. The germline V gene encodes CDR1 LNHDA and CDR2 SQIVND (reference sequence).

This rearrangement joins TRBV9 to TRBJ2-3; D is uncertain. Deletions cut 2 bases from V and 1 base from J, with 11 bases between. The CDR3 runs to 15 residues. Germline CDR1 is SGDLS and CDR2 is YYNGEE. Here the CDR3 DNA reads TGTGCCAGCAGCGTCAGGACGACGGGCACAGATACGCAGTATTTT. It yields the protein CASSVRTTGTDTQYF.

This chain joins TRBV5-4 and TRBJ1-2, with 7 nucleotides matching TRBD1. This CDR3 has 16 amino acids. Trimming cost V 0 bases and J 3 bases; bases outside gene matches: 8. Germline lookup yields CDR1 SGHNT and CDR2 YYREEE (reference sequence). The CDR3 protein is CASSLGWGQKDYGYTF. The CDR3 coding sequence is TGTGCCAGCAGCTTGGGGTGGGGACAGAAGGACTATGGCTACACCTTC.

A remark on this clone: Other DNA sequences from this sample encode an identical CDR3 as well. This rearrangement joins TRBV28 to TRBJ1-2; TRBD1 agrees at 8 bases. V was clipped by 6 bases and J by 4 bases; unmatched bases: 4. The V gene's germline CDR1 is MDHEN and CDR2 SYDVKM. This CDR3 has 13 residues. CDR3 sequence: CASSPDRVYGYTF. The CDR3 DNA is TGTGCCAGCAGCCCGGACAGGGTCTATGGCTACACCTTC.

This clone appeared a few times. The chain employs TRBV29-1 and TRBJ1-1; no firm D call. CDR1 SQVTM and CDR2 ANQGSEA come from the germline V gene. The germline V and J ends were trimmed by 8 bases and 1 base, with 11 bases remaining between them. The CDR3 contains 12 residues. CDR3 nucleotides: TGCAGCACCGAACGAGGGAACACTGAAGCTTTCTTT. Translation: CSTERGNTEAFF.

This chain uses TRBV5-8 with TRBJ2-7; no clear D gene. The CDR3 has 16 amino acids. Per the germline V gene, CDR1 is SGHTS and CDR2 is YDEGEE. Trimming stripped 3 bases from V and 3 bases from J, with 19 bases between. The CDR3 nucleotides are TGTGCCAGCAGCTCGGCCCTCATGGAAGGTATCTACGAGCAGTACTTC. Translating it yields CASSSALMEGIYEQYF.

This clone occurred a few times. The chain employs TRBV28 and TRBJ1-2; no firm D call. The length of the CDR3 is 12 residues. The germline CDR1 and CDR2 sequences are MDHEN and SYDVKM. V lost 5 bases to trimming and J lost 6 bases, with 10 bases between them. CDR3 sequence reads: CASSHGQNGYTF. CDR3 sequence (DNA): TGTGCCAGCAGTCATGGGCAGAATGGCTACACCTTC.

Here the CDR3 reads CASSVGRGNTGELFF. CDR3 bases: TGTGCCAGCAGCGTAGGACGGGGGAACACCGGGGAGCTGTTTTTT. V is TRBV9 and J is TRBJ2-2, with D tentatively TRBD2 (5 bases). V shed 0 bases and J shed 1 base, with 7 bases lying between them. The CDR3 is 15 residues long. CDR1 SGDLS and CDR2 YYNGEE come from the germline V gene.

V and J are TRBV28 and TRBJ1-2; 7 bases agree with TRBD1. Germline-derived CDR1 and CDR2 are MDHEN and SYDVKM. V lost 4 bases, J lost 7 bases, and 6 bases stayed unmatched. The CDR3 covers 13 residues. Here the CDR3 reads CASSSQGGTGYTF. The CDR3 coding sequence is TGTGCCAGCAGTTCCCAAGGGGGCACTGGCTACACCTTC.